What follows are 26 T cell receptor beta chains derived from one specimen sequenced in a study of beta chain features in type 1 diabetes. Investigators reverse transcribed all isolated RNA, so they sequenced expressed TCRB transcripts. Profiled with immunoSEQ multiplex PCR; TCRdb holds only in-frame clones, not every one. Of roughly 180,000 clones in the sample, almost 8% were seen once. Study conclusions and caveats: Shorter TCRB CDR3s, moderately but significantly so, were found in Type 1 diabetes patients in all four CD4+ subsets.

What these receptors recognize is not known. The sequencing input was central memory CD4+ T cells from blood. The receptors shown here come from a man between 18 and 35 years old with type 1 diabetes.

This rearrangement joins TRBV28 to TRBJ2-2; D is perhaps TRBD1 (5 bases). Trimming shortened V by 6 bases and J by 0 bases, and 11 bases separated the two germline ends. The germline gives CDR1 MDHEN, CDR2 SYDVKM. CDR3 length: 15 amino acids. The CDR3 loop is CASRVQVANTGELFF. CDR3 DNA: TGTGCCAGCAGAGTACAGGTGGCGAACACCGGGGAGCTGTTTTTT.

This rearrangement joins TRBV6-6 to TRBJ2-7; TRBD1 matches 11 bases. The V segment lost 8 bases and the J segment 4 bases; nucleotides outside the gene matches: 7. The CDR3 consists of 14 residues. CDR1 and CDR2 from the germline V gene are MNHNY and SVGAGI (reference sequence). The CDR3 DNA is TGTGCCAGCCGGCAGGGACAGGGGGATTACGAGCAGTACTTC. This codes for CASRQGQGDYEQYF.

In this sample, this clone turned up a few times. This chain joins TRBV6-5 and TRBJ2-1; weak D call: TRBD1 (6 bases). Trimming took 2 bases from V and 7 from J, leaving 9 bases between them. The CDR3 is 13 residues long. Germline V gene sequence: CDR1 MNHEY, CDR2 SVGAGI. CDR3: CASSYGGHNEQFF. The CDR3 coding sequence is TGTGCCAGCAGTTACGGGGGACATAATGAGCAGTTCTTC.

This clone was seen a few times. This chain connects TRBV5-4 to TRBJ2-1, with D uncertain. The CDR3 runs to 11 residues. From germline, CDR1 is SGHNT and CDR2 YYREEE (reference sequence). The V and J ends lost 2 bases and 6 bases respectively, with 3 bases between them. In DNA, the CDR3 is TGTGCCAGCAGCTTCATCAATGAGCAGTTCTTC. It yields the protein CASSFINEQFF.

This clone was seen more than once but under ten times. The V call is TRBV29-1, the J call TRBJ1-2; D perhaps matches TRBD1 (6 bases). The V gene's germline CDR1 is SQVTM and CDR2 ANQGSEA. CDR3 length: 13 amino acids. The V and J ends lost 2 bases and 5 bases respectively, with 12 bases between them. The CDR3 DNA is TGCAGCGTTGAACCCGCCAGGGGATATGGCTACACCTTC. Translation: CSVEPARGYGYTF. The variable domain in full, with the rest retrieved from reference TRBV29-1 and TRBJ1-2, is SAVISQKPSRDICQRGTSLTIQCQVDSQVTMMFWYRQQPGQSLTLIATANQGSEATYESGFVIDKFPISRPNLTFSTLTVSNMSPEDSSIYLCSVEPARGYGYTFGSGTRLTVV.

This clone was detected only a few times. V gene TRBV28 combines with J gene TRBJ2-3, with a tentative D call TRBD2 (6 bases). There are 12 residues in the CDR3. The V end was cut by 4 bases, the J end by 10 bases, with 12 bases between. CDR1 and CDR2 from the germline V gene are MDHEN and SYDVKM. The CDR3 bases are TGTGCCAGCAGTTCCCCGGGGGAGGCGCAGTATTTT. Encoded protein: CASSSPGEAQYF.

The table lists this clone with a few counts. The chain links TRBV18 to TRBJ2-3, with D perhaps matching TRBD1 (6 bases). The CDR3 has 16 amino acids. In germline, CDR1 is KGHSH, CDR2 LQKENI. V shed 2 bases and J shed 0 bases, with 12 bases lying between them. CDR3 residues: CASSPWVGASTDTQYF. The CDR3 region has the DNA TGTGCCAGCTCACCATGGGTGGGGGCAAGCACAGATACGCAGTATTTT.

The V and J genes are TRBV5-6 and TRBJ2-3; 7 bases align to TRBD1. The CDR3 covers 14 residues. The V segment lost 4 bases and the J segment 0 bases; nucleotides outside the gene matches: 2. Per germline, CDR1 SGHDT and CDR2 YYEEEE. CDR3 region: CASSNRGSTDTQYF. As DNA, the CDR3 is TGTGCCAGCAGCAACAGGGGAAGCACAGATACGCAGTATTTT.

This clone turned up a few times. The chain joins TRBV2 to TRBJ2-5; D perhaps matches TRBD1 (8 bases). Germline V gene data show CDR1 as SNHLY and CDR2 as FYNNEI. The CDR3 is 16 residues long. V lost 6 bases, J lost 1 base, and 18 bases lay in between. The CDR3 bases are TGTGCCAGCAGCCACAGGGGGGGGGCGTCCCAAGAGACCCAGTACTTC. Its translation is CASSHRGGASQETQYF.

This clone was seen only a few times. The V and J genes are TRBV4-3 and TRBJ2-3; 10 bases line up with TRBD2. The V gene's germline CDR1 is LGHNA and CDR2 YSLEER. The length of the CDR3 is 16 residues. V was pared by 8 bases and J by 4 bases, with 12 bases of the junction left unmatched. The CDR3 protein is CASRTALAGEADTQYF. CDR3 sequence (DNA): TGCGCCAGCCGTACTGCCCTAGCGGGAGAAGCAGATACGCAGTATTTT.

This chain joins TRBV29-1 and TRBJ1-4, with D hard to call. Looked up from germline, CDR1 is SQVTM and CDR2 is ANQGSEA. The CDR3 spans 14 residues. The V end lost 2 bases, the J end lost 2 bases, and 9 bases lay between the germline ends. DNA of the CDR3: TGCAGCGTTGAAATGGAACAGACTAATGAAAAACTGTTTTTT. It codes for CSVEMEQTNEKLFF.

This clone was recorded at least ten times. The chain carries TRBV30 and TRBJ1-1, with D perhaps matching TRBD1 (6 bases). With 5 bases removed from V and 8 bases from J, the gap between germline ends came to 12 bases. The CDR3 runs to 11 residues. CDR1 is GTSNPN, CDR2 SVGIG, per germline (reference sequence). The CDR3 spells CAWAYQGEAFF. The DNA for the CDR3 is TGTGCCTGGGCGTATCAGGGGGAAGCTTTCTTT.

This clone was detected a few times. V usage is TRBV7-2 and J usage is TRBJ2-5; tentative D call: TRBD2 (5 bases). Trimming took off 0 bases at V and 4 bases at J, with 15 bases between the two ends. CDR1 SGHTA and CDR2 FQGNSA come from the germline V gene. This CDR3 region has 16 residues. CDR3 sequence (DNA): TGTGCCAGCAGCTTAGCGCCTAGCCTAGGGCGAGAGACCCAGTACTTC. Translated: CASSLAPSLGRETQYF.

This chain uses TRBV9 with TRBJ2-5; D is perhaps TRBD2 (5 bases). Trimming left V 2 bases short and J 5 bases short, with 13 bases between. Germline V gene lookup returns CDR1 SGDLS and CDR2 YYNGEE. This CDR3 has 14 residues. CDR3 DNA sequence: TGTGCCAGCAGCGTCTCCACGCCGGGGGAGACCCAGTACTTC. Encoded protein: CASSVSTPGETQYF.

In this sample, this clone turned up a few times. V gene TRBV27 combines with J gene TRBJ1-1; D possibly corresponds to TRBD1 (6 bases). CDR1 is MNHEY and CDR2 is SMNVEV in the germline V gene (reference sequence). The CDR3 covers 14 residues. The V gene lost 6 bases and the J gene lost 1 base, with 12 bases spanning the gap. Written as DNA, the CDR3 is TGTGCCAGCAGGTCCGGGACACGGAACACTGAAGCTTTCTTT. This translates into CASRSGTRNTEAFF.

This clone turned up a few times. The chain uses TRBV27 and TRBJ2-2; 12 positions match TRBD1. The germline CDR1 and CDR2 sequences are MNHEY and SMNVEV (reference sequence). V was pared by 3 bases and J by 6 bases, with 5 bases of the junction left unmatched. This CDR3 has 16 residues. CDR3 region: CASSFRDRGRSGELFF. The CDR3 coding sequence is TGTGCCAGCAGTTTTCGGGACAGGGGGCGGTCCGGGGAGCTGTTTTTT.

This chain links TRBV19 with TRBJ2-5; no firm D call. The CDR3 runs to 13 residues. Looked up from germline, CDR1 is LNHDA and CDR2 is SQIVND (reference sequence). With 3 bases removed from V and 5 bases from J, the gap between germline ends came to 10 bases. CDR3 region: CASSISGRETQYF. The CDR3, as DNA: TGTGCCAGTAGTATCTCCGGTCGGGAGACCCAGTACTTC.

This chain joins TRBV6-1 and TRBJ2-5; 7 bases are shared with TRBD1. CDR3 length equals 13 residues. V lost 6 bases to trimming and J lost 3 bases; unmatched junction nucleotides: 4. From germline, CDR1 is MNHNS and CDR2 SASEGT. CDR3: CASRGQHKETQYF. The CDR3 DNA reads TGTGCCAGCAGGGGACAGCACAAAGAGACCCAGTACTTC.

The table lists this clone with a few counts. The V call is TRBV7-6, the J call TRBJ2-2; D is perhaps TRBD1 (5 bases). Trimming shortened V by 2 bases and J by 5 bases, and 21 bases separated the two germline ends. The CDR3 length is 18 residues. Germline CDR1 reads SGHVS; CDR2 reads FNYEAQ. The DNA of the CDR3 is TGTGCCAGCAGCTTAAGGATGAGTGGGGCCGGCGAAACCGGGGAGCTGTTTTTT. Amino acids: CASSLRMSGAGETGELFF.

This chain joins TRBV5-4 and TRBJ1-2; D gene unclear. Germline loops: CDR1 SGHNT, CDR2 YYREEE (reference sequence). With 0 bases removed from V and 0 bases from J, the gap between germline ends came to 12 bases. The CDR3 totals 16 residues. The CDR3 reads CASSLEGGAANYGYTF. As DNA, the CDR3 is TGTGCCAGCAGCTTGGAAGGTGGAGCAGCTAACTATGGCTACACCTTC.

This clone was detected ten times or more. The sample holds other DNA sequences that translate to the same CDR3. The chain has TRBV29-1 and TRBJ1-5; 9 bases match TRBD1. After removal of 4 bases from V and 5 bases from J, the junction contained 3 bases not matched to a gene. The CDR3 covers 13 residues. Germline lookup yields CDR1 SQVTM and CDR2 ANQGSEA. CDR3 in DNA: TGCAGCGTTGGGGGACAGGGAGATCAGCCCCAGCATTTT. Its protein product is CSVGGQGDQPQHF.

The chain recombines TRBV27 with TRBJ1-2; 8 bases fit TRBD1. This CDR3 is 16 amino acids long. Germline trimming cut 3 bases from V and 2 bases from J; bases unmatched to any gene: 8. CDR1 is MNHEY and CDR2 is SMNVEV in the germline V gene (reference sequence). DNA of the CDR3: TGTGCCAGCAGTTTTTCCGGACAGGGTTGGAACTATGGCTACACCTTC. This translates into CASSFSGQGWNYGYTF.

The gene calls are TRBV11-2 and TRBJ1-4; TRBD1 matches 8 bases. The CDR3 is made up of 14 amino acids. CDR1 is SGHAT, CDR2 FQNNGV, per germline. The V and J ends lost 5 bases and 8 bases, in that order; junction bases with no gene match: 7. CDR3 region: CASSAGTGGEKLFF. Written as DNA, the CDR3 is TGTGCCAGCAGCGCCGGGACAGGTGGGGAAAAACTGTTTTTT. Drawing the rest from reference TRBV11-2 and TRBJ1-4, the complete variable domain is EAGVAQSPRYKIIEKRQSVAFWCNPISGHATLYWYQQILGQGPKLLIQFQNNGVVDDSQLPKDRFSAERLKGVDSTLKIQPAKLEDSAVYLCASSAGTGGEKLFFGSGTQLSVL.

This clone was observed many times. The CDR3 loop is CASSLVSFEQFF. The DNA for the CDR3 is TGTGCCAGCAGCTTAGTTTCGTTTGAGCAGTTCTTC. The chain recombines TRBV7-9 with TRBJ2-1, with no clear D. The CDR3 totals 12 residues. Per germline, CDR1 SEHNR and CDR2 FQNEAQ (reference sequence). V was cut by 1 base and J by 9 bases, with 7 bases left in between. The full variable domain, its missing parts supplied by reference TRBV7-9 and TRBJ2-1, is DTGVSQNPRHKITKRGQNVTFRCDPISEHNRLYWYRQTLGQGPEFLTYFQNEAQLEKSRLLSDRFSAERPKGSFSTLEIQRTEQGDSAMYLCASSLVSFEQFFGPGTRLTVL.

This sequence joins TRBV19 and TRBJ2-1; no clear D. CDR1 and CDR2 (germline): LNHDA, SQIVND (reference sequence). CDR3 length equals 13 residues. The germline V and J ends were trimmed by 3 bases and 3 bases, with 6 bases remaining between them. The DNA of the CDR3 is TGTGCCAGTAGTATCCGGGTCTACAATGAGCAGTTCTTC. Protein sequence: CASSIRVYNEQFF.

The chain has TRBV6-5 and TRBJ2-2; no clear D. Germline values: CDR1 MNHEY, CDR2 SVGAGI. This CDR3 is built from 12 residues. With 7 bases removed from V and 4 bases from J, the gap between germline ends came to 7 bases. CDR3 sequence (DNA): TGTGCCAGCAAGCCGCCCACCGGGGAGCTGTTTTTT. It specifies CASKPPTGELFF.